The sample holds one count of the clone carrying this TCR beta chain. The record originates from a study of T cell changes during pregnancy in multiple sclerosis. Assay: immunoSEQ multiplex PCR; the TCRdb copy retains only in-frame clones and omits some. Altogether tens of thousands of clones are present, 70% to 90% being singletons, with the ten largest covering approximately 0.88%. This CDR3 has 15 amino acids. Trimming pared 3 bases from V and 4 bases from J, leaving 13 bases between. Looked up from germline, CDR1 is LGHNA and CDR2 is YSLEER. The chain employs TRBV4-3 and TRBJ1-3; D unresolved. The clonotype comes from a female donor in good health, enrolled as a control in a pregnancy study. The specimen was peripheral blood, collected in the first trimester of pregnancy. CDR3 protein: CASSQLVESGNTIYF. The CDR3 nucleotides read TGCGCCAGCAGCCAGCTCGTAGAGTCAGGAAACACCATATATTTT.